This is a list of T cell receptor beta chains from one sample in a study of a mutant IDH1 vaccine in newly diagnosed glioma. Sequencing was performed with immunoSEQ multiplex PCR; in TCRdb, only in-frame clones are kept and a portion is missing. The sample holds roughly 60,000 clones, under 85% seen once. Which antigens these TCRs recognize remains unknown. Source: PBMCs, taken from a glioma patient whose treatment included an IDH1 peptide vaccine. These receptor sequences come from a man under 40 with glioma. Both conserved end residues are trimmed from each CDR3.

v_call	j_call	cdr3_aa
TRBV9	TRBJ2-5	ASSGSRETQY
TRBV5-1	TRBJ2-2	ASSLVVVTGELF
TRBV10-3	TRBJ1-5	AISESEGLEGPQH
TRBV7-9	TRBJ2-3	ASRPKGGEGMADTQY
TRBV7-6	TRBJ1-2	ASSPQENYSYT
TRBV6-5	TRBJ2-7	ASSHKTASYEQY
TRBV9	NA	ASSDWPNDYEQY
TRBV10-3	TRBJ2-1	AISETGGWEQF
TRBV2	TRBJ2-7	ASRDRQERNEQY
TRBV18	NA	ASSPISGRGLDEQY
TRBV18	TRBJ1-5	ASSPGAKDQPQH